The sequence of this T cell receptor beta chain was determined in a study of shared clonotypes between healthy human individuals. Whole-study context: Donor composition was a couple of women and a few men, aged 18 to 49. Study-wide points: Rarefaction indicated that sorted-subset sequencing remained incomplete although depth was large.

As concerns this clone: Its specificity is unknown.

As processed by the authors: ImmunoSEQ gave junction-only sequences without quality scores, so filtering differed. Libraries were prepared by immunoSEQ multiplex PCR; TCRdb keeps only in-frame clonotypes and omits some of them. V and J calls and clone size are copied from that table; D and trimming were computed from the DNA. The sample has under 2.5 million clones; about nine tenths are singletons. This CDR3 is built from 14 residues. Germline-derived CDR1 and CDR2 are SGHAT and FQNNGV. The J segment lost 2 bases and the V segment lost 4 bases, leaving 3 bases of the junction unmatched. The sequencing input was naive CD4+ T cells from PBMCs. Subset of the sample: CD45RA+ positively selected. The clonotype comes from a man between 18 and 29 years old in good health. Some clones in this sample may be carry-over from other donors' samples. The chain uses TRBV11-2 and TRBJ2-5; 8 positions agree with TRBD1. The CDR3 sequence: CASSSRTGQETQYF. The CDR3 coding sequence is TGTGCCAGCAGCTCCCGGACAGGGCAAGAGACCCAGTACTTC.